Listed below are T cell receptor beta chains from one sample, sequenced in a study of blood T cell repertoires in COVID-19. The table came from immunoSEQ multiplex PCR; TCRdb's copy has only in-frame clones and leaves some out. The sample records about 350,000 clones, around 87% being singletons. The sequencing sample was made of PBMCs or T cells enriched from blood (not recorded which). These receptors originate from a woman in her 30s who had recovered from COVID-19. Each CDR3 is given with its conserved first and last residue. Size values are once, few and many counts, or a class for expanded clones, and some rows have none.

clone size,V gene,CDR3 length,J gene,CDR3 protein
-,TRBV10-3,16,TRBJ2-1,CAISESVRGGYNEQFF
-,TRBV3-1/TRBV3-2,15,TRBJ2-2,CASSPIQGVVGELFF
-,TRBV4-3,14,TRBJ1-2,CASSQEAQLNGYTF
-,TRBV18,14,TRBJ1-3,CASSTGQGRNTIYF
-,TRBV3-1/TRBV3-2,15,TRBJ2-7,CASSQGGQSSYEQYF
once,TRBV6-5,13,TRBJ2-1,CASIVNSYNEQFF
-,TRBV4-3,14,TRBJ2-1,CASSQGAGGNEQFF
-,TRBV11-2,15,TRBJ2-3,CASSLWGGPTDTQYF
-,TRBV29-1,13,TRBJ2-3,CSVLNYRGDTQYF
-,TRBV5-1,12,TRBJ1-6,CASSSENSPLHF
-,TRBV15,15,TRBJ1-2,CATSRGEGRAYGYTF
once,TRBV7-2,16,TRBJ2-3,CASSFQGLAGTDTQYF
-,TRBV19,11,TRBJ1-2,CASSPGWENTF
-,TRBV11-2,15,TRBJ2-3,CASSLVQGPPDTQYF
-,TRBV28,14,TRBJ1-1,CASSLLAENTEAFF
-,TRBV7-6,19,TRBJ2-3,CASSHQRGGGSLPTDTQYF
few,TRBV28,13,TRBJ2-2,CASSEGNTGELFF
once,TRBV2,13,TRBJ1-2,CASEGPINYGYTF